What follows is one TCR beta chain and its context. This clonotype was seen at least ten times. What this receptor recognizes is not known. No much larger clone is present one base from it, and per-base qualities are unavailable. The CDR3 contains 17 residues, cysteine and phenylalanine counted. The kept DNA is CDR3 alone, 51 bases in frame from the first base. The V end loses 8 bases and the J end loses 4 bases, and a stretch of 26 bases separates them. From the germline V gene, CDR1 is MRHNA and CDR2 is SNTAGT. The entry originates in a study of Graves' ophthalmopathy and Graves' hyperthyroidism (dated by TCRdb to the late 2010s). Looking at the study overall: Peripheral blood was collected before any treatment was given, at the time of initial diagnosis. A discovery set of 90 to 100 patients (around 40 ophthalmopathy, about 58 stable hyperthyroidism) was enrolled to explore V-J signatures distinguishing ophthalmopathy from hyperthyroidism. In total, 135 blood samples were TCR-sequenced: fewer than 50 ophthalmopathy, around 75 hyperthyroidism and roughly 17 hyperthyroidism-to-ophthalmopathy patients. The study used TCR beta repertoire signatures to distinguish Graves' ophthalmopathy from Graves' hyperthyroidism and to predict progression to ophthalmopathy. An independent validation cohort comprised some 19 hyperthyroidism patients and 17 patients who later progressed from hyperthyroidism to ophthalmopathy. T-cell repertoires of thyroid tissue and blood were compared in five or six hyperthyroidism patients. Following sample collection, hyperthyroidism patients were given methimazole at a starting dose of 30 mg daily, and ophthalmopathy patients were given high-dose intravenous methylprednisolone. The roughly 94 discovery patients were randomly divided into training and test sets at a 7:3 ratio. Study-wide conclusions, independent of this receptor: In validation, the model predicted ophthalmopathy progression with over 60% sensitivity and around 72% specificity; roughly eleven predicted patients were CT-confirmed with GO in a median of around 6.5 months. Most expanded thyroid clonotypes with a frequency above 0.001 also appeared in blood, which suggests that blood repertoires may reflect the immune response in the thyroid. No statistical method was used to set the sample size in advance, and the investigators knew which group each participant was assigned to. In cross-validation, the 13-signature model distinguished ophthalmopathy from stable hyperthyroidism with approximately 90% sensitivity and around 82% specificity, and in the test set the corresponding values were roughly 80% and 75%.

For repertoire sequencing, the TCR beta CDR3 regions were amplified from RNA transcripts. The first round of RT-PCR was done with HTBI primers and the Qiagen OneStep RT-PCR kit, and was followed by a second round of multiplex PCR, then size selection and purification. Libraries were sequenced on an Illumina HiSeq2000 using paired-end 100 bp reads. Per the source publication's procedure: Reads were processed with SOAPnuke, discarding reads with adapters, uncalled bases, mean Phred below 15, or no exact constant-primer or identifier match. COPE v1.2.5 was used to merge the high-quality paired reads. Clonotypes were defined as unique nucleotide sequences and were aligned to IMGT TRB V, D and J references using MiTCR v1.1. The analysis was limited to V-J combinations with a frequency above 0.0001, which together covered over 98% of repertoires. A TCR clonal expansion and chaos score per V-J combination was defined as the ratio of F50 clonal expansion to chaos observed in the TCRdist matrix. Welch's t-statistics and random forest were used to reduce features to approximately 13 V-J combinations, which were fed into a naive Bayes classifier. The similarity between thyroid and blood repertoires was quantified using the Morisita-Horn index. TCRdb passed the public sequencing reads through fastp at Q25 and MiXCR, retaining productive beta sequences. Identical CDR3 proteins give one entry, which carries the most common genes and DNA. In this record, the V and J calls reflect TCRdb's handling and not the investigators' own analysis. Recorded for this sample are fewer than 650,000 distinct CDR3 sequences; roughly 20% of them occurred a single time. Around 7% of the sample is held by the ten biggest clonotypes.

Stable hyperthyroidism was defined as no progression to ophthalmopathy within 18 months of follow-up. Patients with hyperthyroidism were aged 18 to 65 years, had been newly diagnosed, and had a disease duration of less than 2 months. Patients with other autoimmune diseases, uncontrolled infections, pregnancy or lactation were excluded from the study. Clinical symptoms, serum thyroxine, TRAb, thyroid ultrasound and orbital computed tomography formed the basis of the diagnosis. Using Ficoll-Paque density gradient centrifugation, PBMCs were isolated from about 10 ml of fresh peripheral blood. Trizol reagent was used to extract the total RNA, and its quality was then checked on an Agilent 2100 Bioanalyzer.

The chain was built from TRBV6-4 and TRBJ1-2, with TRBD1 perhaps the D gene, on 5 matching bases. This clonotype was sampled from a woman under 30 with stable Graves' hyperthyroidism. Some clones in this sample may be carry-over from other donors' samples. Donor details come from another sample of the same person, matched by shared clones. The sequenced sample was peripheral blood. The DNA is as follows: TGTGCCAGCTCCCAGAGTCGGGGCGGCGACAAAGGCTATGGCTACACCTTC. It codes for CASSQSRGGDKGYGYTF.